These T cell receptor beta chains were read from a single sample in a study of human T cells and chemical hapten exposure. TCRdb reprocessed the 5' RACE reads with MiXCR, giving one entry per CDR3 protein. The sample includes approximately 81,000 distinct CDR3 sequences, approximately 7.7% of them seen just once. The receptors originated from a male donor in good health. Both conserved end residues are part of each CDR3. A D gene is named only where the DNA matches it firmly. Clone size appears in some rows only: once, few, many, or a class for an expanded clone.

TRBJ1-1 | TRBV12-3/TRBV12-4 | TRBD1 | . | CASRTGGYTEAFF | TGTGCCAGCAGGACAGGGGGCTACACTGAAGCTTTCTTT
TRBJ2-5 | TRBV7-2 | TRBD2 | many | CASTRMRGEETQYF | TGTGCCAGCACTCGGATGCGGGGGGAAGAGACCCAGTACTTC
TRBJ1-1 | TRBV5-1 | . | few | CASSIQRSIMTENTEAFF | TGCGCCAGCAGCATCCAAAGGTCCATTATGACGGAGAACACTGAAGCTTTCTTT
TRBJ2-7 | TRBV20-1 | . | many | CSVRHLFYEQYF | TGCAGTGTGAGACACCTTTTCTACGAGCAGTACTTC
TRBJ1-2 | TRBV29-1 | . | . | CSVEQDPSYGYTF | TGCAGCGTTGAGCAGGACCCGAGCTATGGCTACACCTTC
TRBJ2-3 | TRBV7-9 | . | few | CASSPRSHSDTQYF | TGTGCCAGCAGCCCTCGTTCCCATTCAGATACGCAGTATTTT
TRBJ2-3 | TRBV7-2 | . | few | CASSLVHTDTQYF | TGTGCCAGCAGCTTAGTTCACACAGATACGCAGTATTTT
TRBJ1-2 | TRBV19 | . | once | CASSINGDYGYTF | TGTGCCAGTAGTATTAACGGGGACTATGGCTACACCTTC
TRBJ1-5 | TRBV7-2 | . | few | CASSLVEGMGNQPQHF | TGTGCCAGCAGCTTAGTTGAAGGGATGGGCAATCAGCCCCAGCATTTT
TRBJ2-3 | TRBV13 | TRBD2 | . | CASSGTSGATDTQYF | TGTGCCAGCAGCGGGACTAGCGGAGCCACAGATACGCAGTATTTT
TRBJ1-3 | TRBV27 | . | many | CASSPQLSSDTIYF | TGTGCCAGCAGTCCCCAATTATCGTCCGACACCATATATTTT
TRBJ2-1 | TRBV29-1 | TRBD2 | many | CSVKPGLADYNEQFF | TGCAGCGTGAAACCGGGACTAGCGGACTACAATGAGCAGTTCTTC
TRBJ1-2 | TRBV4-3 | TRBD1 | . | CASSQDFLRTGTYGDTF | TGCGCCAGCAGCCAAGATTTTTTGAGGACAGGAACCTATGGCGACACCTTC
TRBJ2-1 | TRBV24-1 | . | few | CATSDSRSVNEQFF | TGTGCCACCAGTGATTCAAGGAGTGTGAATGAGCAGTTCTTC
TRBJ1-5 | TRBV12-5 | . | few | CASGSGSNQPQHF | TGTGCTAGTGGTTCAGGTAGCAATCAGCCCCAGCATTTT
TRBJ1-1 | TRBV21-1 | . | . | CASSKCKGAPEAFF | TGTGCCAGCAGCAAGTGTAAGGGGGCCCCTGAAGCTTTCTTT
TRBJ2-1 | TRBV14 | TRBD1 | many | CASSPTPIRQGHFNNEQFF | TGTGCCAGCAGTCCTACTCCTATCCGACAGGGACATTTTAACAATGAGCAGTTCTTC
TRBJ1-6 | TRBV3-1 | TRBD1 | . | CASSQQTGASSSYNSPLHF | TGTGCCAGCAGCCAACAGACAGGGGCCTCCAGCTCCTATAATTCACCCCTCCACTTT
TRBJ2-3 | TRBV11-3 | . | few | CASSLGTLDADTQYF | TGTGCCAGCAGCCTCGGGACCCTGGACGCAGATACGCAGTATTTT
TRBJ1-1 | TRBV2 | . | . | CASSYGLEAFF | TGTGCCAGCAGTTATGGGCTTGAAGCTTTCTTT
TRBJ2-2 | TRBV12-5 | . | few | CASGNTGELFF | TGTGCTAGTGGCAACACCGGGGAGCTGTTTTTT
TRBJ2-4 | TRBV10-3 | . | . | CAISESKGAPSKNIQYF | TGTGCCATCAGTGAGTCGAAAGGTGCCCCTTCCAAAAACATTCAGTACTTC
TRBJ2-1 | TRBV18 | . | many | CASSPPTMATYNEQFF | TGTGCCAGCTCACCTCCGACAATGGCCACCTACAATGAGCAGTTCTTC
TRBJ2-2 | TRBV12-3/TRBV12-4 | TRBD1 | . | CASDQGVRGELFF | TGTGCCAGTGATCAGGGGGTGCGCGGGGAGCTGTTTTTT
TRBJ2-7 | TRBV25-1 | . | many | CASSDRSPYEQYF | TGTGCCAGCAGTGACAGGTCTCCCTACGAGCAGTACTTC
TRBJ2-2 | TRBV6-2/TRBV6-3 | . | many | CASSEDGNTGELFF | TGTGCCAGCAGCGAAGACGGTAACACCGGGGAGCTGTTTTTT
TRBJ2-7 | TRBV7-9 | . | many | CASSASYEQYF | TGTGCCAGCAGCGCTTCCTACGAGCAGTACTTC
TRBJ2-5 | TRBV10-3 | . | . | CASAWVKETQYF | TGTGCCTCCGCATGGGTAAAGGAGACCCAGTACTTC
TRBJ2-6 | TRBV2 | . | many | CASSTPGISGANVLTF | TGTGCCAGCAGTACCCCAGGGATTTCTGGGGCCAACGTCCTGACTTTC
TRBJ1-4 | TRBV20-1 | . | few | CSARDSANEEKLFF | TGCAGTGCTAGAGATTCAGCTAATGAAGAAAAACTGTTTTTT
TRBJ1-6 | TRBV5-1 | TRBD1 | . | CASSWDRGPGSPLHF | TGCGCCAGCAGCTGGGACAGGGGGCCGGGTTCACCCCTCCACTTT
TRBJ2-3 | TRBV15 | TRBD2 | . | CATSRDILAGVTDTQYF | TGTGCCACCAGCAGAGACATACTAGCGGGAGTGACAGATACGCAGTATTTT
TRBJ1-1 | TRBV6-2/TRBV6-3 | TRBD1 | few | CASSTGGNTEAFF | TGTGCCAGCAGTACAGGGGGCAACACTGAAGCTTTCTTT
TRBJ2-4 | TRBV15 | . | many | CATSRAPSLGATGQKNIQYF | TGTGCCACCAGCAGAGCCCCGAGCCTAGGGGCAACAGGACAGAAAAACATTCAGTACTTC
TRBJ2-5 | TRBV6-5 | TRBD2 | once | CASSSKGGKETQYF | TGTGCCAGCAGCTCTAAGGGAGGGAAAGAGACCCAGTACTTC
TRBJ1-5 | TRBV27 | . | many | CASSLLGTNQPQHF | TGTGCCAGCAGTTTATTGGGGACCAATCAGCCCCAGCATTTT
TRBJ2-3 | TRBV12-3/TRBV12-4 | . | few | CASRQGTPSGDTQYF | TGTGCCAGCAGACAGGGGACTCCCTCGGGGGATACGCAGTATTTT
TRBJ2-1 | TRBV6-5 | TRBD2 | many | CASSSLAGGGNEQFF | TGTGCCAGCAGTTCCCTAGCGGGGGGAGGCAATGAGCAGTTCTTC
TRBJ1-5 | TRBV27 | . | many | CASSLSSGNSNQPQHF | TGTGCCAGCAGTTTAAGTTCGGGGAATAGCAATCAGCCCCAGCATTTT
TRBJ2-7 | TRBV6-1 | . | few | CASSEPTGLRSF | TGTGCCAGCAGTGAACCTACAGGCCTGAGGAGCTTC
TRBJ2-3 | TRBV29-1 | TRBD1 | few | CSVRTGLGTDTQYF | TGCAGCGTCAGGACAGGGTTGGGCACAGATACGCAGTATTTT
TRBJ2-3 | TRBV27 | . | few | CASSSRVQGISTDTQYF | TGTGCCAGCAGTAGCAGGGTCCAGGGGATAAGCACAGATACGCAGTATTTT